The 14 T cell receptor beta chains below all came from one sample that was sequenced in a study of shared clonotypes between healthy human individuals (TCRdb year 2020). Libraries were made using the immunoSEQ multiplex PCR assay. TCRdb took over this immuneACCESS table, retaining in-frame rearrangements with V and J assigned. Such tables are incomplete; in checked studies, under half of the missing clones stem from an unresolved V gene, and the remainder is unexplained. Here the sample has roughly 1.5 million clones; 95% to 99% occur a single time. In total, the top ten clones hold 0.4% to 0.45% of the sample. The sequencing sample was made of naive CD4+ T cells sorted from blood. The cell subset or site label here, explained by the study, means: CD45RA+ positively selected. The receptors stem from a man aged 30 to 45 in good health.

The V call is TRBV28, the J call TRBJ2-5; the D is unclear. Germline values: CDR1 MDHEN, CDR2 SYDVKM. The CDR3 spans 12 residues. Deletions cut 6 bases from V and 6 bases from J, with 11 bases between. CDR3 protein: CASSPIIKTQYF. The CDR3 coding sequence is TGTGCCAGCAGCCCGATAATAAAGACCCAGTACTTC.

The table lists this clone with a count of one. The chain combines TRBV5-1 with TRBJ2-7, with TRBD1 identical over 7 bases. The trim removed 5 bases at V and 0 bases at J, leaving 8 bases unmatched. Germline-derived CDR1 and CDR2 are SGHRS and YFSETQ. The CDR3 loop spans 15 amino acids. The CDR3 loop is CASRLSRTGSYEQYF. DNA of the CDR3: TGCGCCAGCAGATTGTCCCGGACAGGCTCCTACGAGCAGTACTTC. The variable domain in full, with the rest retrieved from reference TRBV5-1 and TRBJ2-7, is KAGVTQTPRYLIKTRGQQVTLSCSPISGHRSVSWYQQTPGQGLQFLFEYFSETQRNKGNFPGRFSGRQFSNSRSEMNVSTLELGDSALYLCASRLSRTGSYEQYFGPGTRLTVT.

The rearrangement uses TRBV19 and TRBJ2-3; D gene uncertain. CDR3 size: 13 residues. Trimming removed 3 bases at V and 4 bases at J, with 8 bases between. CDR1 is LNHDA and CDR2 is SQIVND in the germline V gene (reference sequence). CDR3 sequence: CASSIGDPDTQYF. The CDR3 DNA reads as TGTGCCAGTAGTATTGGAGACCCAGATACGCAGTATTTT.

The genes are TRBV28 and TRBJ2-2; 12 bases line up with TRBD2. Germline CDR1 reads MDHEN; CDR2 reads SYDVKM. J gave up 7 bases and V 5 bases, and 17 bases lay outside the gene matches. This CDR3 spans 19 amino acids. In nucleotides, the CDR3 is TGTGCCAGCAGTCCCGTGCTAGCGGGAGGGCCTGGTAGTGGCGGGGAGCTGTTTTTT. This gives the protein CASSPVLAGGPGSGGELFF.

The CDR3 sequence: CASSWGTGGYEQYF. In DNA, the CDR3 is TGTGCCAGCAGTTGGGGGACAGGGGGCTACGAGCAGTACTTC. This sequence joins TRBV6-5 and TRBJ2-7, with 11 bases aligning to TRBD1. Germline V lookup: CDR1 MNHEY, CDR2 SVGAGI. This CDR3 contains 14 residues. Germline trimming cut 4 bases from V and 3 bases from J; bases unmatched to any gene: 2.

The J gene is TRBJ2-5, the V gene TRBV5-1; the match to TRBD2 covers 10 bases. The CDR3 loop spans 15 amino acids. CDR1 and CDR2 from the germline V gene are SGHRS and YFSETQ. J was trimmed by 4 bases and V by 1 base; bases with no gene match: 4. The DNA of the CDR3 is TGCGCCAGCAGCTTGACTAGCGGGGTAACAGAGACCCAGTACTTC. Translating it yields CASSLTSGVTETQYF.

This chain uses TRBV6-1 with TRBJ2-7; D perhaps matches TRBD1 (6 bases). CDR1 is MNHNS, CDR2 SASEGT, per germline. V lost 5 bases, J lost 6 bases, and 11 bases lay in between. The CDR3 is made up of 12 amino acids. The chain's CDR3 is CASSLHRVEQYF. CDR3 in DNA: TGTGCCAGCAGTCTCCACAGGGTCGAGCAGTACTTC.

V and J are TRBV6-5 and TRBJ1-1, with D uncertain. The CDR3 runs 12 residues. Trimming took 6 bases from V and 3 from J, leaving 8 bases between them. Germline loops: CDR1 MNHEY, CDR2 SVGAGI. CDR3 coding DNA: TGTGCCAGCAGGGGGAGGTACACTGAAGCTTTCTTT. It specifies CASRGRYTEAFF.

V gene TRBV11-2 combines with J gene TRBJ2-7; 9 positions agree with TRBD1. Germline assignment: CDR1 SGHAT and CDR2 FQNNGV. Trimming cost V 5 bases and J 2 bases; bases outside gene matches: 7. This CDR3 has 15 amino acids. CDR3 in DNA: TGTGCCAGCAGCCTTGGGACAGGGACCGCCTACGAGCAGTACTTC. This codes for CASSLGTGTAYEQYF.

The CDR3 is CASSFAGPRTDTQYF. The CDR3 DNA reads as TGTGCCAGCAGTTTTGCAGGTCCACGCACAGATACGCAGTATTTT. The rearrangement joins TRBV27 to TRBJ2-3; no firm D call. The CDR3 length is 15 residues. Germline values: CDR1 MNHEY, CDR2 SMNVEV (reference sequence). The V end was cut by 3 bases, the J end by 1 base, with 11 bases between.

The V and J genes are TRBV7-3 and TRBJ1-1, with 7 bases fitting TRBD1. CDR3 length: 13 amino acids. Germline lookup yields CDR1 SGHTA and CDR2 FQGTGA. The V segment lost 5 bases and the J segment 8 bases; nucleotides outside the gene matches: 8. CDR3 amino acids: CASSAARQGEAFF. The CDR3 nucleotides read TGTGCCAGCAGCGCCGCGCGACAGGGCGAAGCTTTCTTT.

The DNA of the CDR3 is TGTGCCAGCAGCTTCTCCCCCCGACAGGGCTCTGGGGCCAACGTCCTGACTTTC. Translated: CASSFSPRQGSGANVLTF. The V gene is TRBV11-2, the J gene TRBJ2-6; 7 bases align to TRBD1. The V and J ends lost 3 bases and 0 bases, in that order; junction bases with no gene match: 8. The CDR3 consists of 18 residues. The V gene's germline CDR1 is SGHAT and CDR2 FQNNGV.

The rearrangement links TRBV7-2 to TRBJ1-1; D gene ambiguous. The CDR3 covers 15 residues. The germline V gene has CDR1 SGHTA and CDR2 FQGNSA. Trimming left V 1 base short and J 0 bases short, with 9 bases between. CDR3 nucleotide sequence: TGTGCCAGCAGCTTAGTTTGGCAGATGAACACTGAAGCTTTCTTT. This translates into CASSLVWQMNTEAFF.

The V and J genes are TRBV9 and TRBJ2-1; D is uncertain. The CDR3 has 16 amino acids. V was trimmed by 0 bases and J by 7 bases, leaving 17 bases between them. Per germline, CDR1 SGDLS and CDR2 YYNGEE. The CDR3 DNA reads TGTGCCAGCAGCGTAGCAAGCTACCACCCCGGGAATGAGCAGTTCTTC. Protein sequence: CASSVASYHPGNEQFF.